The sequence of this T cell receptor beta chain was determined in a study of T cells in Graves' hyperthyroidism and ophthalmopathy. TCR beta CDR3 sequences were amplified from RNA transcripts. First-round RT-PCR of the TCR CDR3 relied on the HTBI primer set. TCRdb reprocessed the multiplex PCR reads with MiXCR, giving one entry per CDR3 protein. The sample shows 250,000 to 300,000 distinct CDR3 sequences, approximately 14% of them seen only once. This clonotype has at least ten counts. The blood sample predates any ophthalmopathy symptoms, coming from first hyperthyroidism diagnosis. CDR1 SNHLY and CDR2 FYNNEI come from the germline V gene. The CDR3 is made up of 13 amino acids. The trim removed 8 bases at V and 3 bases at J, leaving 2 bases unmatched.

This TCR was recovered from a woman in her thirties or forties with Graves' hyperthyroidism that later progressed to Graves' ophthalmopathy. V usage is TRBV2 and J usage is TRBJ2-1, with 9 bases fitting TRBD1. The sample was blood. CDR3 in DNA: TGTGCCAGCCGGGACAGGGTCTACAATGAGCAGTTCTTC. Protein sequence: CASRDRVYNEQFF.